In this sample, the clone carrying this T cell receptor beta chain turned up a few times. Antigen specificity is unknown. This record comes from a study of T-cell memory formation after mild COVID-19. Sample barcodes and UMIs were carried by the TCR alpha and TCR beta cDNA libraries that 5'RACE generated with constant-segment primers. TCRdb analysed the 5' RACE reads with MiXCR anew, one entry per CDR3 protein. The table shows 270,000 or so distinct CDR3 sequences, with 16% occurring only once. Germline V gives CDR1 DFQATT, CDR2 SNEGSKA (reference sequence). The length of the CDR3 is 16 residues. The V segment lost 6 bases and the J segment 0 bases; nucleotides outside the gene matches: 14. General study findings and limits: Among contracting clones, CD4+ were mainly CM/EM and CD8+ enriched in EMRA. Certain responding clones were present in pre-infection memory, suggesting participation of cross-reactive memory.

The chain employs TRBV20-1 and TRBJ2-7, with TRBD2 matching over 7 bases. The receptor was isolated from a man between 18 and 29 years old who had mild COVID-19 (a few samples of this study predate the infection). Cell type and time point are not known. Sequenced input: PBMCs or a T cell subset sorted from them (not recorded which). CDR3 DNA: TGCAGTGCGCGACTAGTGGGGGGGTTGAGCTCCTACGAGCAGTACTTC. Translating gives CSARLVGGLSSYEQYF.